This T cell receptor (beta chain) was sequenced in a study of control samples from healthy donors and cancer patients. This CDR3 contains 13 residues. Trimming pared 0 bases from V and 5 bases from J, leaving 7 bases between. The germline V gene encodes CDR1 SGHDN and CDR2 FVKESK. Clones were sequenced by immunoSEQ multiplex PCR, and TCRdb holds only the in-frame ones, with some missing. The repertoire holds about 130,000 clones, around nine tenths seen once, with around 3% in the top ten. Sequencing was carried out using blood. This TCR derives from a man aged 45-60 years in good health. The chain links TRBV14 to TRBJ2-5, with unresolved D. CDR3 in DNA: TGTGCCAGCAGCCAAGATAGACGGGAGACCCAGTACTTC. This gives the protein CASSQDRRETQYF.